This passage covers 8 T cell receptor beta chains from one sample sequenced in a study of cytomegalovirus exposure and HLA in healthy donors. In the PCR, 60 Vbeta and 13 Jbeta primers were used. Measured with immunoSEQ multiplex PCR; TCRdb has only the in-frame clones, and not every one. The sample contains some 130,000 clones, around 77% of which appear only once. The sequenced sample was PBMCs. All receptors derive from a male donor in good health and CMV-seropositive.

CDR3 in amino acids: CASSFDRGGEPEAFF. In DNA, the CDR3 is TGCGCCAGCAGCTTCGACCGGGGAGGGGAACCTGAAGCTTTCTTT. The genes are TRBV5-1 and TRBJ1-1, with D perhaps TRBD1 (5 bases). This CDR3 has 15 amino acids. Trimming cost V 2 bases and J 6 bases, with 17 bases left between them. CDR1 SGHRS and CDR2 YFSETQ come from the germline V gene.

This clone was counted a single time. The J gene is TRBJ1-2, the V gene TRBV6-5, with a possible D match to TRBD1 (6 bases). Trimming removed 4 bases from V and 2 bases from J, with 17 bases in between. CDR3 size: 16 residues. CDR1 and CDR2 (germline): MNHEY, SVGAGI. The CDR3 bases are TGTGCCAGCAGTTCCCGAGATACAGGGTTGAACTATGGCTACACCTTC. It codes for CASSSRDTGLNYGYTF.

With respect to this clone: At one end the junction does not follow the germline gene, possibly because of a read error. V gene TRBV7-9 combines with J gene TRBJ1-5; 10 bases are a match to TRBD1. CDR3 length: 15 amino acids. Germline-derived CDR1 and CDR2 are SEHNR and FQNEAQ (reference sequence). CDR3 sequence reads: CSSSLGTGDNQPQHF. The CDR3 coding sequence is TGTTCCAGCAGCTTAGGGACAGGGGACAATCAGCCCCAGCATTTT.

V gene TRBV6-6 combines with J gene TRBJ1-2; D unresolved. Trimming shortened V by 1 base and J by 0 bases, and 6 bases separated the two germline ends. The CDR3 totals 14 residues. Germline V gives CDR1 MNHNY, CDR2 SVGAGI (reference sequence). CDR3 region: CASSYLASNYGYTF. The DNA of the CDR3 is TGTGCCAGCAGTTACTTAGCATCTAACTATGGCTACACCTTC.

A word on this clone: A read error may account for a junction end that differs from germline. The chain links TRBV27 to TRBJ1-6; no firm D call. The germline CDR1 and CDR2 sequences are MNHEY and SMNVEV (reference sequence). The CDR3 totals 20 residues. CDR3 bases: TGTGCCAGCAGATTATTAGGTGTTTCTCCCCTCAGACAAAGTTTTTCACCCCTCCACTTT. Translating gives CASRLLGVSPLRQSFSPLHF.

The CDR3 loop reads CASSQDGGIPGPYTQYF. Here the CDR3 DNA reads TGTGCCAGCAGCCAAGATGGTGGCATCCCTGGGCCATATACGCAGTATTTT. The chain links TRBV4-2 to TRBJ2-3; the D is unclear. The germline CDR1 and CDR2 sequences are LGHNA and YNFKEQ. This CDR3 is built from 17 residues. V lost 0 bases and J 7 bases, leaving 20 bases between the germline ends.

CDR3 in DNA: TGTGCCAGCAGCGTAATGTCGGGTTTCTCTGGAAACACCATATATTTT. Its protein product is CASSVMSGFSGNTIYF. The genes are TRBV9 and TRBJ1-3; D remains ambiguous. The CDR3 is 16 amino acids. The V gene lost 1 base and the J gene lost 0 bases, with 11 bases spanning the gap. Germline V CDR1 and CDR2: SGDLS, YYNGEE.

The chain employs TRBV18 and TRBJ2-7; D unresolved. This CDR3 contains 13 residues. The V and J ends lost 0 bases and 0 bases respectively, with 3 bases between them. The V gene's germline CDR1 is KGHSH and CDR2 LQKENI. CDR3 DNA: TGTGCCAGCTCACCACCTAGCTCCTACGAGCAGTACTTC. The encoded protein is CASSPPSSYEQYF.